These 8 T cell receptor beta chains came from one sample sequenced in a study of CD8 T cells in Susac syndrome. RNA, at about 0.45 to 1 ug, was reverse transcribed with random hexamers. One entry per CDR3 protein, called by TCRdb with MiXCR from the immunoSEQ multiplex PCR reads. The repertoire consists of 100,000 to 150,000 distinct CDR3 sequences, with over 90% occurring once and the leading ten covering about 0.13%. Sequenced material: CD4+ T cells from PBMCs. These receptors all come from a human donor with Susac syndrome.

The chain joins TRBV5-6 to TRBJ2-7; D gene uncertain. V gave up 0 bases and J gave up 6 bases, with 10 bases separating them. The CDR3 totals 13 residues. The V gene's germline CDR1 is SGHDT and CDR2 YYEEEE. The CDR3 reads CASSLATIPEQYF. CDR3 DNA: TGTGCCAGCAGCTTGGCCACTATTCCCGAGCAGTACTTC.

This chain joins TRBV20-1 and TRBJ1-2; tentatively, D is TRBD1 (5 bases). Between the trimmed V and J ends, which lost 5 bases and 3 bases, there was a span of 16 bases. This CDR3 is built from 14 residues. Looked up from germline, CDR1 is DFQATT and CDR2 is SNEGSKA (reference sequence). The CDR3 nucleotides are TGCAGTGCTTCCCTTCCAGACAGATACTATGGCTACACCTTC. Its protein is CSASLPDRYYGYTF.

The count of this clonotype is one. The chain links TRBV4-1 to TRBJ2-3; the D is unclear. The CDR3 contains 13 residues. Per germline, CDR1 MGHRA and CDR2 YSYEKL. The V end was cut by 1 base, the J end by 5 bases, with 7 bases between. The CDR3 DNA sequence: TGCGCCAGCAGCCAAGTTGGGGAAGATACGCAGTATTTT. Protein sequence: CASSQVGEDTQYF.

The chain has TRBV5-6 and TRBJ2-7; D tentatively reads TRBD1 or TRBD2 (5 bases each). The CDR3 covers 15 residues. CDR1 is SGHDT, CDR2 YYEEEE, per germline. V was cut by 3 bases and J by 5 bases, with 18 bases left in between. The CDR3: CASSSMTIGTHEQYF. CDR3 bases: TGTGCCAGCAGCTCGATGACTATCGGGACCCACGAGCAGTACTTC.

This chain joins TRBV30 and TRBJ2-3; possible D gene TRBD2, 6 bases. Germline-derived CDR1 and CDR2 are GTSNPN and SVGIG (reference sequence). This CDR3 contains 13 residues. V lost 8 bases to trimming and J lost 2 bases, with 14 bases between them. The DNA of the CDR3 is TGTGCCCAATCTAGCGTTGCCACAGATACGCAGTATTTT. Its translation is CAQSSVATDTQYF.

The chain employs TRBV29-1 and TRBJ2-1, with 9 bases fitting TRBD2. V was pared by 3 bases and J by 6 bases, with 6 bases of the junction left unmatched. Germline loops: CDR1 SQVTM, CDR2 ANQGSEA. The CDR3 is made up of 14 amino acids. CDR3 nucleotides: TGCAGCGTTGATACCGCGGGAGGGATCAATGAGCAGTTCTTC. The encoded protein is CSVDTAGGINEQFF.

The chain is built from TRBV4-1 and TRBJ2-3; 10 nucleotides line up with TRBD2. The CDR3 spans 16 residues. CDR1 is MGHRA, CDR2 YSYEKL, per germline. V gave up 0 bases and J gave up 8 bases; unmatched junction bases: 8. CDR3 DNA: TGCGCCAGCAGCCAAGATCCAGCGGGGGGGATGACTACGCAGTATTTT. As protein: CASSQDPAGGMTTQYF.

J is TRBJ1-1 and V is TRBV3-1; D is uncertain. The CDR3 runs 15 residues. CDR1 and CDR2 (germline): LGHDT, YNNKEL (reference sequence). Trimming pared 1 base from V and 1 base from J, leaving 10 bases between. CDR3 bases: TGTGCCAGCAGCCAAGTAGGAGGGTCGAACACTGAAGCTTTCTTT. Translating gives CASSQVGGSNTEAFF.